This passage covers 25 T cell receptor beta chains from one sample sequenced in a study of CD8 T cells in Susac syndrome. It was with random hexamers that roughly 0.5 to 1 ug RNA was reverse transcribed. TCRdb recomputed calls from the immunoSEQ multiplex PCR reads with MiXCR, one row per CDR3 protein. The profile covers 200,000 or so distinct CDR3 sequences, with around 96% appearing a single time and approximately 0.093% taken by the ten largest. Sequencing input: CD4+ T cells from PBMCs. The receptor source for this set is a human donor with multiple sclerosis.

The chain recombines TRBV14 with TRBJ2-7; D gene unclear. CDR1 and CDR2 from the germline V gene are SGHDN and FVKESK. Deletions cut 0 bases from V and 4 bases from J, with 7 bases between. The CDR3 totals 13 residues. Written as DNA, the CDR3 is TGTGCCAGCAGCCAAGATAGGGCGTACGAGCAGTACTTC. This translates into CASSQDRAYEQYF.

CDR3 protein: CSVHGLDTEAFF. CDR3 bases: TGCAGCGTCCATGGCTTGGACACTGAAGCTTTCTTT. The rearrangement links TRBV29-1 to TRBJ1-1; no definite D call. V shed 6 bases and J shed 3 bases, with 11 bases lying between them. In germline, CDR1 is SQVTM, CDR2 ANQGSEA. The CDR3 loop spans 12 amino acids.

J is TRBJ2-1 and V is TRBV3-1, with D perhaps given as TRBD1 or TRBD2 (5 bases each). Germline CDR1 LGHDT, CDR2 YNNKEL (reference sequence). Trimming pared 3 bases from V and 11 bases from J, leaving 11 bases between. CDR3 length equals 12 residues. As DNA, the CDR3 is TGTGCCAGCAGCCAGAACCGGGACCAGCAGTTCTTC. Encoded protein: CASSQNRDQQFF.

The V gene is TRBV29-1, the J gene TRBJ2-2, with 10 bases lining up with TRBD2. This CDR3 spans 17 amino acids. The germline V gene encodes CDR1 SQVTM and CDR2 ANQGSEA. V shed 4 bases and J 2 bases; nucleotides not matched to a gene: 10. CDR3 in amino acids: CSVAKASGSLNTGELFF. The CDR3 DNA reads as TGCAGCGTTGCGAAGGCTAGCGGGAGCCTCAACACCGGGGAGCTGTTTTTT.

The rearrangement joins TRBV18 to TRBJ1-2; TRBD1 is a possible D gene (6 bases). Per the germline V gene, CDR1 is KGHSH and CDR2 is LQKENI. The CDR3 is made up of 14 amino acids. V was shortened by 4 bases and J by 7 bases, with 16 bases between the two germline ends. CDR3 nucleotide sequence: TGTGCCAGCTCACGACTCACAGGGCTTATTGGCTACACCTTC. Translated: CASSRLTGLIGYTF.

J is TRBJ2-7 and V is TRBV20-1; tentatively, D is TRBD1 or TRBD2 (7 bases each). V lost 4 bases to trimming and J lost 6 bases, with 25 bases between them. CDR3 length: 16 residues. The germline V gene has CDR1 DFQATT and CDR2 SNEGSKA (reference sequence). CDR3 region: CSANSLAGGDSREQYF. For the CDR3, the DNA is TGCAGTGCTAATTCCTTGGCAGGGGGGGACTCTCGCGAGCAGTACTTC.

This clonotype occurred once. CDR3 residues: CSAQRDSAYEQYF. DNA for the CDR3: TGCAGCGCTCAGCGGGACTCGGCCTACGAGCAGTACTTC. This chain links TRBV29-1 with TRBJ2-7; 7 positions agree with TRBD2. This CDR3 is built from 13 residues. J gave up 2 bases and V 7 bases, and 8 bases lay outside the gene matches. Germline V gene lookup returns CDR1 SQVTM and CDR2 ANQGSEA.

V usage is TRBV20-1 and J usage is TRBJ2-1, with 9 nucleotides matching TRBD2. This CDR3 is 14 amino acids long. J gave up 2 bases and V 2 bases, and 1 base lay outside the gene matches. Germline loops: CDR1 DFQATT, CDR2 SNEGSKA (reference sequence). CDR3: CSARRGGAYNEQFF. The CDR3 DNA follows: TGCAGTGCTAGACGCGGGGGGGCCTACAATGAGCAGTTCTTC.

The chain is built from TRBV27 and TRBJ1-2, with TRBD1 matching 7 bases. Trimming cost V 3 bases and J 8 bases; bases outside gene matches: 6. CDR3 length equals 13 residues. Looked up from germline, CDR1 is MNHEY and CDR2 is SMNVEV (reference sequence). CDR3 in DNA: TGTGCCAGCAGTTTGCCAGGGGGGGTGGGCTACACCTTC. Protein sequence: CASSLPGGVGYTF.

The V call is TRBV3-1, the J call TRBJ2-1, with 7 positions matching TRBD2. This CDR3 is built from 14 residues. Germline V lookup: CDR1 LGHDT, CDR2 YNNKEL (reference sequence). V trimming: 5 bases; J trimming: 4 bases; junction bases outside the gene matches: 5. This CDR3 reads CASSAWGGYNEQFF. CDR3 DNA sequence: TGTGCCAGCAGCGCGTGGGGGGGGTACAATGAGCAGTTCTTC.

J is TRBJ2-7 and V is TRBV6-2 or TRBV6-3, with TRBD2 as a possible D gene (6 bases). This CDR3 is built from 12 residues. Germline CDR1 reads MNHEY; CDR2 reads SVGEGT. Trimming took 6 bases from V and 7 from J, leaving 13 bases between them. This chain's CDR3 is CASRGLVREQYF. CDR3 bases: TGTGCCAGCAGGGGACTTGTCCGGGAGCAGTACTTC.

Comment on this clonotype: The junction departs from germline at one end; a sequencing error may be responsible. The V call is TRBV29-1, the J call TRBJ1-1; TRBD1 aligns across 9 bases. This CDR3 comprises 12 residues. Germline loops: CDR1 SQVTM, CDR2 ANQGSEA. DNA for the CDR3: TGCAGCGCTGGACAGGGGAACGCTGAAGCTTTCTTT. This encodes CSAGQGNAEAFF.

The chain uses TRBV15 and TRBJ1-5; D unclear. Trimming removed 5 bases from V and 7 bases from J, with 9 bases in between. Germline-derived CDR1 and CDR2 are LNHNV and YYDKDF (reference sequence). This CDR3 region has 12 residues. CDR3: CATSRGGQPQHF. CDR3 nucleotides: TGTGCCACCAGCCGCGGTGGGCAGCCCCAGCATTTT. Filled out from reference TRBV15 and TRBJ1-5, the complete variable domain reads DAMVIQNPRYQVTQFGKPVTLSCSQTLNHNVMYWYQQKSSQAPKLLFHYYDKDFNNEADTPDNFQSRRPNTSFCFLDIRSPGLGDTAMYLCATSRGGQPQHFGDGTRLSIL.

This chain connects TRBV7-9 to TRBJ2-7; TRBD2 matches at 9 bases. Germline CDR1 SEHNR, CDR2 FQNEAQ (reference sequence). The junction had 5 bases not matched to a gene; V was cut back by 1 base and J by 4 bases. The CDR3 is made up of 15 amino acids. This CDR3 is CASSLVAGVRYEQYF. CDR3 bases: TGTGCCAGCAGCTTAGTAGCGGGAGTTCGATACGAGCAGTACTTC.

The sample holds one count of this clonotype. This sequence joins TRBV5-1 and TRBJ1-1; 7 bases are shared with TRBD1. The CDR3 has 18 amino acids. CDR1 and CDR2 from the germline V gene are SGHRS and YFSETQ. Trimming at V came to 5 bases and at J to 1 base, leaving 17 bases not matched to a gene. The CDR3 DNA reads TGCGCCAGCAGTTTACGGACAGGCCTCGGCCCCCGGAACACTGAAGCTTTCTTT. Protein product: CASSLRTGLGPRNTEAFF.

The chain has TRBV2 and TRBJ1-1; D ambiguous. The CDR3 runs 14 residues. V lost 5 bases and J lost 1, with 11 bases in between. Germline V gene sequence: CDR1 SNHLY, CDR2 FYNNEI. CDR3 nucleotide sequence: TGTGCCAGCAGTTTGGGGAACTCGAACACTGAAGCTTTCTTT. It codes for CASSLGNSNTEAFF.

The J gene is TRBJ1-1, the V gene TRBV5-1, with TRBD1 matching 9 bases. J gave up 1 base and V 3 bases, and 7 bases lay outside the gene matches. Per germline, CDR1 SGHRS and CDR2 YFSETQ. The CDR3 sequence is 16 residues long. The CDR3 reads CASSSLGTGKNTEAFF. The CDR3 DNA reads TGCGCCAGCAGCTCCCTGGGGACAGGGAAGAACACTGAAGCTTTCTTT.

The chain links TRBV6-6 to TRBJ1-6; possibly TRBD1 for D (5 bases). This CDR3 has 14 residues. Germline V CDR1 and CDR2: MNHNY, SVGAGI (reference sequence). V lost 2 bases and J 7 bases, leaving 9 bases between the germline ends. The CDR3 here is CASSYRGLNSPLHF. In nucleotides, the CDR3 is TGTGCCAGCAGTTACCGGGGACTCAATTCACCCCTCCACTTT.

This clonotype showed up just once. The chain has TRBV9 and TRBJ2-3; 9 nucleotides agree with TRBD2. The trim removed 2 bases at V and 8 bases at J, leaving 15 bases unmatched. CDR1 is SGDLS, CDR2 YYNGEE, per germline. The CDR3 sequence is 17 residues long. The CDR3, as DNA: TGTGCCAGCAGCGTTGAGGCGGGGGGGTCCCATGAGGGTACGCAGTATTTT. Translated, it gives CASSVEAGGSHEGTQYF.

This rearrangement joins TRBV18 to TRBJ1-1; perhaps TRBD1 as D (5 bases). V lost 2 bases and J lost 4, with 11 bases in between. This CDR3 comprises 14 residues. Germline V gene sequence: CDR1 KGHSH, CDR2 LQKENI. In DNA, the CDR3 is TGTGCCAGCTCACCAGTCAGGGTGGGCACTGAAGCTTTCTTT. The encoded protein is CASSPVRVGTEAFF.

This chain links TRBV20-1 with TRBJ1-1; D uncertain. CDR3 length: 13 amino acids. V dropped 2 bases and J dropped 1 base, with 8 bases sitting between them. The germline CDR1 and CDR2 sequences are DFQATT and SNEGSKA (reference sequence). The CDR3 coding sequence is TGCAGTGCTAGAAGCCCGGGGAACACTGAAGCTTTCTTT. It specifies CSARSPGNTEAFF.

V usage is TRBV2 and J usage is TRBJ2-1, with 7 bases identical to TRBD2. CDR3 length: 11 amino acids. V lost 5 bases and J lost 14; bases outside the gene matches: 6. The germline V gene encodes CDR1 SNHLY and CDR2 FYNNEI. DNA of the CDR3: TGTGCCAGCAGTCTAGCGGCCCAGGAGTTCTTC. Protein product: CASSLAAQEFF.

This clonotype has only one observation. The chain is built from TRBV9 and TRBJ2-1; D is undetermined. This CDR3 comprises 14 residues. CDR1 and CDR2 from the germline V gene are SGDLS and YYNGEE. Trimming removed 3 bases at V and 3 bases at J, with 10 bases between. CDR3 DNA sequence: TGTGCCAGCAGCGGTGGCTTTTACTACAATGAGCAGTTCTTC. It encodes CASSGGFYYNEQFF. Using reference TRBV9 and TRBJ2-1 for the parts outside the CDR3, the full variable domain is DSGVTQTPKHLITATGQRVTLRCSPRSGDLSVYWYQQSLDQGLQFLIQYYNGEERAKGNILERFSAQQFPDLHSELNLSSLELGDSALYFCASSGGFYYNEQFFGPGTRLTVL.

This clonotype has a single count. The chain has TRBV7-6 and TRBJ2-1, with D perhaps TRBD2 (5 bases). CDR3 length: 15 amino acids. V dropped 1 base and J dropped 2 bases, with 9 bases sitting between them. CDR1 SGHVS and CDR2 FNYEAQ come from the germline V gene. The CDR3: CASSLESGPYNEQFF. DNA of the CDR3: TGTGCCAGCAGCTTAGAAAGCGGCCCCTACAATGAGCAGTTCTTC.

The CDR3 here is CASSYAWESDTQYF. DNA of the CDR3: TGTGCCAGCAGCTACGCGTGGGAGTCAGATACGCAGTATTTT. The chain is built from TRBV7-8 and TRBJ2-3, with a possible D match to TRBD2 (5 bases). The V gene's germline CDR1 is SGHVS and CDR2 FQNEAQ. Trimming removed 4 bases from V and 4 bases from J, with 12 bases in between. The CDR3 is 14 amino acids. Filled out from reference TRBV7-8 and TRBJ2-3, the complete variable domain reads GAGVSQSPRYKVAKRGQDVALRCDPISGHVSLFWYQQALGQGPEFLTYFQNEAQLDKSGLPSDRFFAERPEGSVSTLKIQRTQQEDSAVYLCASSYAWESDTQYFGPGTRLTVL.